The 19 T cell receptor beta chains below come from one sample, sequenced in a study of T cells after yellow fever vaccination. TCRdb reprocessed the 5' RACE reads with MiXCR, giving one entry per CDR3 protein. The sample has around 100,000 distinct CDR3 sequences; 7.5% to 9.5% are singletons. Sequences were derived from CD8+ T cells sorted from PBMCs, sampled 45 days after the yellow fever booster vaccination. The source of these receptors is a man aged 30-40 years who received the YFV17D yellow fever vaccine.

This clonotype has ten or more counts. The chain recombines TRBV6-2 or TRBV6-3 with TRBJ2-3; D not resolved. Trimming removed 4 bases at V and 0 bases at J, with 5 bases between. The germline V gene has CDR1 MNHEY and CDR2 SVGEGT. The CDR3 length is 13 residues. In nucleotides, the CDR3 is TGTGCCAGCAGTTCGGACAGCACAGATACGCAGTATTTT. This codes for CASSSDSTDTQYF.

There are a few counts of this clonotype. In DNA form, the CDR3 reads TGTGCCAGCAGCTTATTGGGGCCCAGCCACGAGCAGTACTTC. It is translated as CASSLLGPSHEQYF. The chain carries TRBV7-9 and TRBJ2-7; D might be TRBD1 (5 bases). Looked up from germline, CDR1 is SEHNR and CDR2 is FQNEAQ (reference sequence). The CDR3 runs 14 residues. V lost 2 bases and J lost 5, with 13 bases in between. Full variable domain (rest looked up from reference TRBV7-9 and TRBJ2-7): DTGVSQNPRHKITKRGQNVTFRCDPISEHNRLYWYRQTLGQGPEFLTYFQNEAQLEKSRLLSDRFSAERPKGSFSTLEIQRTEQGDSAMYLCASSLLGPSHEQYFGPGTRLTVT.

The chain is built from TRBV5-6 and TRBJ1-5; 10 nucleotides align to TRBD1. CDR1 and CDR2 from the germline V gene are SGHDT and YYEEEE. The junction had 18 bases not matched to a gene; V was cut back by 4 bases and J by 5 bases. The CDR3 contains 19 residues. CDR3 region: CASSGGQGRVGRVYQPQHF. The CDR3 nucleotides read TGTGCCAGCAGCGGGGGACAGGGGCGCGTGGGGAGGGTTTATCAGCCCCAGCATTTT.

Many counts were recorded for this clonotype. The chain combines TRBV27 with TRBJ2-7; 9 bases are a match to TRBD1. Germline V gene lookup returns CDR1 MNHEY and CDR2 SMNVEV (reference sequence). V was clipped by 3 bases and J by 2 bases; unmatched bases: 11. The CDR3 spans 17 residues. The CDR3 region is CASSLVLEGQGPYEQYF. As DNA, the CDR3 is TGTGCCAGCAGTTTGGTCCTCGAGGGACAGGGACCCTACGAGCAGTACTTC.

This clonotype was seen ten or more times. J is TRBJ1-1 and V is TRBV19, with D possibly matching TRBD1 (5 bases). The CDR3 covers 12 residues. Per germline, CDR1 LNHDA and CDR2 SQIVND (reference sequence). Trimming shortened V by 6 bases and J by 4 bases, and 9 bases separated the two germline ends. CDR3 loop: CASRDQGTEAFF. CDR3 DNA: TGTGCCAGTAGGGACCAGGGCACTGAAGCTTTCTTT.

This clonotype occurred many times. This chain joins TRBV20-1 and TRBJ2-3; D unclear. The CDR3 is made up of 15 amino acids. V was shortened by 3 bases and J by 2 bases, with 15 bases between the two germline ends. Germline V gene lookup returns CDR1 DFQATT and CDR2 SNEGSKA (reference sequence). The CDR3 sequence: CSASSIRFITDTQYF. In DNA, the CDR3 is TGCAGTGCTAGTAGTATCCGGTTCATCACAGATACGCAGTATTTT.

This clonotype was observed at least ten times. This rearrangement joins TRBV20-1 to TRBJ2-1, with D possibly being TRBD2 (5 bases). Germline loops: CDR1 DFQATT, CDR2 SNEGSKA (reference sequence). V was clipped by 1 base and J by 1 base, with 11 bases between them. This CDR3 is 15 amino acids long. The CDR3 bases are TGCAGTGCTAGAGGCATGGACTCTTCCTACAATGAGCAGTTCTTC. Translation: CSARGMDSSYNEQFF.

The CDR3 bases are TGTGCCAGCAGCCTACCCCCGGACTGGCAAGGAGGGATGGATGAAGCTTTCTTT. It codes for CASSLPPDWQGGMDEAFF. The V call is TRBV11-1, the J call TRBJ1-1; D not resolved. Germline CDR1 is SGHAT and CDR2 is FQDESV (reference sequence). There are 18 residues in the CDR3. The germline V and J ends were trimmed by 5 bases and 7 bases, with 29 bases remaining between them.

This clonotype has only a few counts. V is TRBV2 and J is TRBJ1-2; D is ambiguous. The CDR3 has 10 amino acids. CDR1 is SNHLY and CDR2 is FYNNEI in the germline V gene. Deletions cut 1 base from V and 6 bases from J, with 0 bases between. The CDR3 region is CASSEDGYTF. CDR3 nucleotides: TGTGCCAGCAGTGAAGATGGCTACACCTTC.

This clonotype showed up many times. J is TRBJ1-1 and V is TRBV12-3 or TRBV12-4, with D maybe TRBD1 (5 bases). The CDR3 has 13 residues. The V end lost 1 base, the J end lost 11 bases, and 14 bases lay between the germline ends. CDR3 region: CASSLVDRDVAFF. The CDR3 region has the DNA TGTGCCAGCAGTTTAGTGGATAGGGACGTGGCTTTCTTT.

This clonotype was seen ten or more times. The chain combines TRBV6-5 with TRBJ2-1; D call uncertain. There are 12 residues in the CDR3. Trimming took off 0 bases at V and 7 bases at J, with 4 bases between the two ends. Per germline, CDR1 MNHEY and CDR2 SVGAGI. CDR3 nucleotide sequence: TGTGCCAGCAGTTACTCTGGGAATGAGCAGTTCTTC. Translating it yields CASSYSGNEQFF.

This clonotype was seen more than once but under ten times. This rearrangement joins TRBV7-6 to TRBJ1-2; TRBD1 is a possible D gene (5 bases). The ends were cut back, 6 bases at V and 4 bases at J, with 12 bases in the middle. The CDR3 extends over 13 amino acids. The germline CDR1 and CDR2 sequences are SGHVS and FNYEAQ. The DNA of the CDR3 is TGTGCCAGCAGACCTCCCGACAGCTATGGCTACACCTTC. Protein product: CASRPPDSYGYTF.

The sample holds many counts of this clonotype. The chain combines TRBV10-3 with TRBJ2-5, with TRBD2 matching over 8 bases. Trimming removed 3 bases from V and 2 bases from J; junction bases left unmatched: 5. The germline V gene encodes CDR1 ENHRY and CDR2 SYGVKD. The CDR3 runs to 15 residues. The CDR3 DNA reads TGTGCCATCAGTGATCCGGGACTAGGGCAAGAGACCCAGTACTTC. This codes for CAISDPGLGQETQYF.

Many counts were recorded for this clonotype. The V and J genes are TRBV20-1 and TRBJ1-2; 7 nucleotides match TRBD1. The CDR3 totals 15 residues. Unmatched junction bases numbered 14, after V lost 3 bases and J lost 7 bases. Germline CDR1 reads DFQATT; CDR2 reads SNEGSKA (reference sequence). In DNA, the CDR3 is TGCAGTGCTAGGGTTGGACAGGAGCTAGGCGGTGGCTACACCTTC. Amino acid sequence: CSARVGQELGGGYTF.

The V call is TRBV12-3 or TRBV12-4, the J call TRBJ2-3, with D perhaps TRBD1 (5 bases). Trimming stripped 3 bases from V and 4 bases from J, with 20 bases between. This CDR3 has 17 amino acids. CDR3 DNA sequence: TGTGCCAGCAGTTTCATGTTTCCAGGGCTCAAATCAGATACGCAGTATTTT. Amino acids: CASSFMFPGLKSDTQYF.

The sample holds many counts of this clonotype. V usage is TRBV20-1 and J usage is TRBJ2-1; D is possibly TRBD2 (6 bases). Trimming removed 3 bases from V and 0 bases from J, with 9 bases in between. This CDR3 has 14 amino acids. Per the germline V gene, CDR1 is DFQATT and CDR2 is SNEGSKA (reference sequence). CDR3 nucleotides: TGCAGTGCTAGCCCACTAGCCTCCTACAATGAGCAGTTCTTC. It encodes CSASPLASYNEQFF.

This clonotype showed up many times. DNA of the CDR3: TGTGCCAGCACGCCGTCGGGGTTCCCGTACAATGAGCAGTTCTTC. Translating gives CASTPSGFPYNEQFF. V is TRBV11-2 and J is TRBJ2-1; D might be TRBD2 (5 bases). Germline V gene lookup returns CDR1 SGHAT and CDR2 FQNNGV. V lost 7 bases, J lost 4 bases, and 17 bases lay in between. This CDR3 comprises 15 residues.

At least ten counts were recorded for this clonotype. The chain has TRBV10-3 and TRBJ2-7; TRBD2 agrees at 8 bases. Germline lookup yields CDR1 ENHRY and CDR2 SYGVKD. J gave up 0 bases and V 7 bases, and 2 bases lay outside the gene matches. CDR3 length: 13 amino acids. CDR3 amino acids: CAIKAGASYEQYF. CDR3 nucleotides: TGTGCCATCAAAGCGGGAGCCTCCTACGAGCAGTACTTC.

In its sample, this clonotype was seen many times. The chain carries TRBV9 and TRBJ2-3; D gene ambiguous. This CDR3 is 11 amino acids long. Germline lookup yields CDR1 SGDLS and CDR2 YYNGEE. The germline V and J ends were trimmed by 2 bases and 4 bases, with 2 bases remaining between them. CDR3: CASSVADTQYF. In DNA form, the CDR3 reads TGTGCCAGCAGCGTGGCAGATACGCAGTATTTT.